This T cell receptor (beta chain) was sequenced during a study of shared clonotypes between healthy human individuals. Study-wide findings and caveats: In contrast to clonotypes shared by all four donors, non-shared clonotypes had lower generation probabilities. A few donors held about 5% of naive CD4 clonotypes in common.

Evenly divided among several immunoSEQ plates was the genomic DNA of each subset. Method: immunoSEQ multiplex PCR; TCRdb's copy keeps in-frame clones and lacks some. This sample has some 2,500,000 clones, with approximately 93% found just once. Trimming took 0 bases from V and 1 from J, leaving 7 bases between them. This CDR3 has 14 residues. CDR1 and CDR2 from the germline V gene are SGHRS and YFSETQ. This clone was picked up a small number of times. What it binds is not known. The identical CDR3 is also encoded by other nucleotide sequences in the sample. Sequencing used naive CD4+ T cells from PBMCs. Noted subset: CD45RA+ positively selected. V and J are TRBV5-1 and TRBJ1-1; possibly TRBD1 for D (6 bases). The TCR comes from a man aged 18-30 years in good health. Some clones in this sample may be carry-over from other donors' samples. CDR3 DNA sequence: TGCGCCAGCAGCTTGGGGACAGAGAACACTGAAGCTTTCTTT. Amino acid sequence: CASSLGTENTEAFF.